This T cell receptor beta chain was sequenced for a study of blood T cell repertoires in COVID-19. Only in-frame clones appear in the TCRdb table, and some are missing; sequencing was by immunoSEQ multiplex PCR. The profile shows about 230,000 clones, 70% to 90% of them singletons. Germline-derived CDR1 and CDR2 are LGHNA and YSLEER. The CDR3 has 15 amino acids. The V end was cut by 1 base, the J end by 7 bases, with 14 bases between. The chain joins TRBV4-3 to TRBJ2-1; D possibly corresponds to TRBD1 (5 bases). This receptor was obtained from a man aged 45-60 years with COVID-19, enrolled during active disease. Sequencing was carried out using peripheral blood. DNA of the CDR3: TGCGCCAGCAGCCAAGCAGGGAATATTTTTAATGAGCAGTTCTTC. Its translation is CASSQAGNIFNEQFF.